Given below is one TCR beta chain in context. This entry comes from a study of blood T cell repertoires in COVID-19. Study-level background: Some COVID-19 samples were acute and others convalescent; all came from the United States, Italy and Spain. T cells, B-cell-depleted T cells, or PBMCs provided the cDNA or gDNA that served as material.

The germline gives CDR1 SGHTA, CDR2 FQGTGA. The CDR3 spans 14 residues. Between the trimmed V and J ends, which lost 7 bases and 0 bases, there was a span of 11 bases. As handled by the study authors: Amplified reference gene primers provided the basis for estimating nucleated cell counts. The table came from immunoSEQ multiplex PCR; TCRdb's copy has only in-frame clones and leaves some out. The DNA was the basis for D and trimming; V, J and clone size are from that table. The data hold 360,000 or so clones, with around 90% observed a single time. Sequencing was performed on peripheral blood. This TCR came from a man between 18 and 35 years old with active or convalescent COVID-19. The V gene is TRBV7-3, the J gene TRBJ2-3; possibly TRBD1 for D (5 bases). The CDR3 nucleotides read TGTGCCAGCAATAGGGGTGGAAGCACAGATACGCAGTATTTT. It yields the protein CASNRGGSTDTQYF.